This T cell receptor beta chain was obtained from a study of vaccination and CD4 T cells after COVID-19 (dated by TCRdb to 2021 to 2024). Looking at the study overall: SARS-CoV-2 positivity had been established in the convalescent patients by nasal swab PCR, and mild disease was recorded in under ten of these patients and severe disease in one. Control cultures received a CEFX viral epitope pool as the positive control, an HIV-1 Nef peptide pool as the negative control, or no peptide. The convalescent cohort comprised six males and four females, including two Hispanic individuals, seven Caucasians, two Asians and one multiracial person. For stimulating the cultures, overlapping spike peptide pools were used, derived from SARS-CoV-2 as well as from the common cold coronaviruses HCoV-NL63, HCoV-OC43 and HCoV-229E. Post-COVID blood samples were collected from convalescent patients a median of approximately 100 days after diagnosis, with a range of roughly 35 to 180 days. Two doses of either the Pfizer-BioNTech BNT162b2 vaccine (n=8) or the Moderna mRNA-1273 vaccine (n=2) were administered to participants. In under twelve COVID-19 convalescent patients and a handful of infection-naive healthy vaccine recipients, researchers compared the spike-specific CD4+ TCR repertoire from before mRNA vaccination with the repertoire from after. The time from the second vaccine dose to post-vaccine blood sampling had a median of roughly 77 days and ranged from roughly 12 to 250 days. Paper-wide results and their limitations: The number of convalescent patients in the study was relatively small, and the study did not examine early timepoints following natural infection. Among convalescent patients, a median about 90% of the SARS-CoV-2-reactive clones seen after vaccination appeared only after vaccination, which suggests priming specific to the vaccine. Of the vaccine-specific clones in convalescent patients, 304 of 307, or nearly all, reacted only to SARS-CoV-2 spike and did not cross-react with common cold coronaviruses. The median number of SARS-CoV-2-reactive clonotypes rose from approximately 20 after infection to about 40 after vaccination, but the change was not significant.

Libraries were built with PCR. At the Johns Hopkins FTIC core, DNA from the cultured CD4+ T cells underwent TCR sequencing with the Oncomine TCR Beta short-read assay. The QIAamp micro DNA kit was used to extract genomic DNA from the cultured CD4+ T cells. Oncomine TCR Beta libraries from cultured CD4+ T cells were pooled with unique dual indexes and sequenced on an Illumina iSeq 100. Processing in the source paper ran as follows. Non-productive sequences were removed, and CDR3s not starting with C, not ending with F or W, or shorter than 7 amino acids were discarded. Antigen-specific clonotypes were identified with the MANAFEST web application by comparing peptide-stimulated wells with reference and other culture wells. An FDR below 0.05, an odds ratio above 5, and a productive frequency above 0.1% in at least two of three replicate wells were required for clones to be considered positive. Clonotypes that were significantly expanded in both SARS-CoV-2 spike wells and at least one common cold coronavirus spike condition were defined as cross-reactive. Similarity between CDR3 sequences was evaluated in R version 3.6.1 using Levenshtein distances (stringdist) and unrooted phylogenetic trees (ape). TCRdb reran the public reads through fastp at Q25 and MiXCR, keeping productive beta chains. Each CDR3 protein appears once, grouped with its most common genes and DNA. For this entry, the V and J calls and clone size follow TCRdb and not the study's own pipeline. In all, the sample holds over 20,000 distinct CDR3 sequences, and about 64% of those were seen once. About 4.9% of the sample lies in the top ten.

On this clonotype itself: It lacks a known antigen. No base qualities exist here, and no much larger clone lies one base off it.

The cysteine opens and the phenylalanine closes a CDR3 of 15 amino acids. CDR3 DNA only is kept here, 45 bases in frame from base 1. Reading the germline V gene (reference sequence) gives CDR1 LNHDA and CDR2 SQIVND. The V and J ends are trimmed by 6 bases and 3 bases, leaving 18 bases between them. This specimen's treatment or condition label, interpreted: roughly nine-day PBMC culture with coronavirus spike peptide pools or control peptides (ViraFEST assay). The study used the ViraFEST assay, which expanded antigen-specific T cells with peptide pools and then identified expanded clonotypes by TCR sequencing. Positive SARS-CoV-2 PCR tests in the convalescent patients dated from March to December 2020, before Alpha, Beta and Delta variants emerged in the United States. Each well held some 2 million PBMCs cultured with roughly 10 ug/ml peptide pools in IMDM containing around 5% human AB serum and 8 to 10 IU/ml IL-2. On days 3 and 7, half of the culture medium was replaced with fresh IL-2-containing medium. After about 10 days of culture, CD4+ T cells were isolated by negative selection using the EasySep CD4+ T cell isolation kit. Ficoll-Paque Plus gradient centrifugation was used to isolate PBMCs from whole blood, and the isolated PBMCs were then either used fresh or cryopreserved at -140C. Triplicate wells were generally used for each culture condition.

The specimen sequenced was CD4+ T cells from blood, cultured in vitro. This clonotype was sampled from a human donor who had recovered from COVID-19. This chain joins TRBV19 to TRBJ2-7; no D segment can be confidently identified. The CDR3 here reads CASRASLAGGYEQYF. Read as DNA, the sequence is TGTGCCAGTAGGGCCTCCTTAGCTGGCGGCTACGAGCAGTACTTC.